This record covers a single T cell receptor (delta chain). The junction and the germline gene differ at one end; a read error may be behind it. TCRdb reanalysed the reads via CATT. Among about 6,100 delta-chain clones, approximately 1.8% were seen once, and the ten largest hold 10% to 15%. This record belongs to a study of gamma-delta chains in newborns, infants, children. Study-level background: Microbial exposure reportedly drives polyclonal innate γδ T cell expansion after birth.

The CDR3 loop spans 21 amino acids. The germline gives CDR1 GEAIGNYY, CDR2 EKD. The chain couples TRDV2 to TRDJ3, with 12 bases aligning to TRDD3. Sequenced input: blood. This sequence originates from a child who was a newborn, infant or young child, either healthy, febrile or measles-vaccinated (not recorded which). CDR3 residues: CACDTVLGDTRSSWDARQMFF. CDR3 DNA: TGTGCCTGTGACACCGTGCTGGGGGATACGCGAAGCTCCTGGGACGCCCGACAGATGTTTTTC.